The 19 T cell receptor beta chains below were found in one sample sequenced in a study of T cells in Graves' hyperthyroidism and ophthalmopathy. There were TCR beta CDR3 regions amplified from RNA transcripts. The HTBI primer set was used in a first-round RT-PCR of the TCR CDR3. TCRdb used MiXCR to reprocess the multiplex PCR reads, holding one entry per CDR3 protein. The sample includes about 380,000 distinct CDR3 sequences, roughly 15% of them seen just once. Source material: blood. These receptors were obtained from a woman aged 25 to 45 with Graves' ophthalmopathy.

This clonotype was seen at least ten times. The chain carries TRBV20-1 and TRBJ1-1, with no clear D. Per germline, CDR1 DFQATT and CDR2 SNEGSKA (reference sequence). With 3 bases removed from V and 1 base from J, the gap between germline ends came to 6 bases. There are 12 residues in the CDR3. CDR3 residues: CSASPWNTEAFF. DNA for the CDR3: TGCAGTGCTAGTCCTTGGAACACTGAAGCTTTCTTT.

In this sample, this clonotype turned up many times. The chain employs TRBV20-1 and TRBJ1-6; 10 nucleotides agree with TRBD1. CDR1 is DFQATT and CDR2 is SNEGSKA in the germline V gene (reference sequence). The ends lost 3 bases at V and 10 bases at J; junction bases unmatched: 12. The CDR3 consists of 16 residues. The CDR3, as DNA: TGCAGTGCTAGGGAACTCGGGACAGGGGTTGGGTCACCCCTCCACTTT. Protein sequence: CSARELGTGVGSPLHF.

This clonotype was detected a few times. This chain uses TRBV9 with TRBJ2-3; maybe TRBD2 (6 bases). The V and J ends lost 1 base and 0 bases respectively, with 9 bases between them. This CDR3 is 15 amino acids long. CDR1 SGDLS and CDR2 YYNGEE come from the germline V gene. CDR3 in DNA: TGTGCCAGCAGCGTACTTAGCGGCAGCACAGATACGCAGTATTTT. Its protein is CASSVLSGSTDTQYF.

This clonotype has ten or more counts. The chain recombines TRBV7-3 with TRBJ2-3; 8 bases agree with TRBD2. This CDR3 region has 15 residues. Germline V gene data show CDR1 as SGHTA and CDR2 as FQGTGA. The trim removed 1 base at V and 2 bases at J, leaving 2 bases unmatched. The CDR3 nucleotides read TGTGCCAGCAGCTTAATCGGGGGGGACACAGATACGCAGTATTTT. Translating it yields CASSLIGGDTDTQYF.

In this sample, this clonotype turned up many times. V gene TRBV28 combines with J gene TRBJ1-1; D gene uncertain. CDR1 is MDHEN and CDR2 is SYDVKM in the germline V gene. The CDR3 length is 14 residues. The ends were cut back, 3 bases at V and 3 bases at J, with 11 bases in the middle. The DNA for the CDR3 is TGTGCCAGCAGTTTTAGCAAGGGCCACACTGAAGCTTTCTTT. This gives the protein CASSFSKGHTEAFF.

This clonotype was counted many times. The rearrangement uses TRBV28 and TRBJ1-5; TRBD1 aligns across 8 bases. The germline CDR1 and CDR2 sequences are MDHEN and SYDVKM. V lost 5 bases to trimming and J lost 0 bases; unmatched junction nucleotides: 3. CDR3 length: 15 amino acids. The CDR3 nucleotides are TGTGCCAGCAGTCAGGGGGCGGATAGCAATCAGCCCCAGCATTTT. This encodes CASSQGADSNQPQHF. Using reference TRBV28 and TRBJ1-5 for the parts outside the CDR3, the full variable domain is DVKVTQSSRYLVKRTGEKVFLECVQDMDHENMFWYRQDPGLGLRLIYFSYDVKMKEKGDIPEGYSVSREKKERFSLILESASTNQTSMYLCASSQGADSNQPQHFGDGTRLSIL.

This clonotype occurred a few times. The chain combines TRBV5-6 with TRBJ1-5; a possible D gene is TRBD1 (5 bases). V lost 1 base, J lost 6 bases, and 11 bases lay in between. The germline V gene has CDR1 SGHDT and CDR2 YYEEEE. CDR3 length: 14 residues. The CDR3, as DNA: TGTGCCAGCAGCTTGAATGGCAGGGCTCAGCCCCAGCATTTT. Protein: CASSLNGRAQPQHF. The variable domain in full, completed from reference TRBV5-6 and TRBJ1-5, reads DAGVTQSPTHLIKTRGQQVTLRCSPKSGHDTVSWYQQALGQGPQFIFQYYEEEERQRGNFPDRFSGHQFPNYSSELNVNALLLGDSALYLCASSLNGRAQPQHFGDGTRLSIL.

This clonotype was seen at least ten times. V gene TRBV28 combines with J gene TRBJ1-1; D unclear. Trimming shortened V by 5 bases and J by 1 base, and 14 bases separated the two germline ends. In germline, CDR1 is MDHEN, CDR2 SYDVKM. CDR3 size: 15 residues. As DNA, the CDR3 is TGTGCCAGCAGTCCATCAATTGGGAAGAACACTGAAGCTTTCTTT. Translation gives CASSPSIGKNTEAFF.

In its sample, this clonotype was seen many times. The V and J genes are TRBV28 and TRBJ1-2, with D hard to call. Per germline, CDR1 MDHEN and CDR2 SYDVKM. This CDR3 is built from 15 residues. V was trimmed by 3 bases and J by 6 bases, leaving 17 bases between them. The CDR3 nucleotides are TGTGCCAGCAGTTTGTCCCCGTTGGCCGCTAATGGCTACACCTTC. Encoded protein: CASSLSPLAANGYTF.

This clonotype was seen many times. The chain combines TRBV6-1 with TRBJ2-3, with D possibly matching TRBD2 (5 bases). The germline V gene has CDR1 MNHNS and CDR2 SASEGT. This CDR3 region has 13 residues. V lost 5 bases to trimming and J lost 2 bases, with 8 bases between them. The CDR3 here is CASSYDYTDTQYF. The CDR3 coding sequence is TGTGCCAGCAGTTATGACTACACAGATACGCAGTATTTT.

The CDR3 region is CASTDGRGRAPIAKNIQYF. CDR3 DNA: TGCGCCAGCACTGATGGGCGGGGCAGGGCCCCTATAGCCAAAAACATTCAGTACTTC. The chain carries TRBV10-1 and TRBJ2-4, with TRBD2 as a possible D gene (6 bases). V was pared by 7 bases and J by 0 bases, with 25 bases between. The CDR3 runs to 19 residues. Per the germline V gene, CDR1 is WNHNN and CDR2 is SYGVQD (reference sequence).

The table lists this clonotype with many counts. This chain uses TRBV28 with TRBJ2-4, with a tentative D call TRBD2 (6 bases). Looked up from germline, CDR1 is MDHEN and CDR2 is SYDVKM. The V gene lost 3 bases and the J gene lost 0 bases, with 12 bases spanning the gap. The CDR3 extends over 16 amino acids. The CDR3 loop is CASSFRGILAKNIQYF. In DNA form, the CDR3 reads TGTGCCAGCAGTTTCCGGGGGATCCTAGCCAAAAACATTCAGTACTTC.

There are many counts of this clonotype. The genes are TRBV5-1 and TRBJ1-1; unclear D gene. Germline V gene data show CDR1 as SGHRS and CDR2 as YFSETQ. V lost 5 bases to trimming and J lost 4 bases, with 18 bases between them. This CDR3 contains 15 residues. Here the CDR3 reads CASSLFQVSGTEAFF. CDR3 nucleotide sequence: TGCGCCAGCAGTTTGTTTCAGGTATCGGGCACTGAAGCTTTCTTT. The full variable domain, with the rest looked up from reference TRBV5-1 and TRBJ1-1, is KAGVTQTPRYLIKTRGQQVTLSCSPISGHRSVSWYQQTPGQGLQFLFEYFSETQRNKGNFPGRFSGRQFSNSRSEMNVSTLELGDSALYLCASSLFQVSGTEAFFGQGTRLTVV.

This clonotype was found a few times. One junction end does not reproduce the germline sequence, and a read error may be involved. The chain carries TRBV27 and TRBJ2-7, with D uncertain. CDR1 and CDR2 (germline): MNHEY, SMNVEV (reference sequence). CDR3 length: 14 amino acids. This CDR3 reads CACSQPGRPYEQYF. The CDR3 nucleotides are TGTGCCTGCAGTCAACCCGGACGCCCCTACGAGCAGTACTTC.

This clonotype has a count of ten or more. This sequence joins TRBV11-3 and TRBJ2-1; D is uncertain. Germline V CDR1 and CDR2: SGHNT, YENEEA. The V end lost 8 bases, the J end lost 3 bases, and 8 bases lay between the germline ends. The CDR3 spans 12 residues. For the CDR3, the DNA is TGTGCCAGCCATGGCCTCTACAATGAGCAGTTCTTC. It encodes CASHGLYNEQFF.

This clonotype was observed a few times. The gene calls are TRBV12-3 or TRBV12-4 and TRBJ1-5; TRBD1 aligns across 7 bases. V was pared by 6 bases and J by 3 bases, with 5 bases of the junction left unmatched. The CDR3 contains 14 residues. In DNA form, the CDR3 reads TGTGCCAGCAGGACAGGGAGCCTCAATCAGCCCCAGCATTTT. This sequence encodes CASRTGSLNQPQHF.

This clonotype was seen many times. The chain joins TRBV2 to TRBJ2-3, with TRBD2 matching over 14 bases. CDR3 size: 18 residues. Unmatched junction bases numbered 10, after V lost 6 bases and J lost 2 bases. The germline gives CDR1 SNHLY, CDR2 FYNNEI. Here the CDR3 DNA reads TGTGCCAGCAGCGAGGGACTAGCGGGGGCCTCCGACACAGATACGCAGTATTTT. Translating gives CASSEGLAGASDTDTQYF.

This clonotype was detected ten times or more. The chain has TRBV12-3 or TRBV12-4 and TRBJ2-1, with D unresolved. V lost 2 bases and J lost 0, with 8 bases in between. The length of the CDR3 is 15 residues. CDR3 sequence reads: CASSLLDPSYNEQFF. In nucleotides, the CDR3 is TGTGCCAGCAGTTTACTGGACCCCTCCTACAATGAGCAGTTCTTC.

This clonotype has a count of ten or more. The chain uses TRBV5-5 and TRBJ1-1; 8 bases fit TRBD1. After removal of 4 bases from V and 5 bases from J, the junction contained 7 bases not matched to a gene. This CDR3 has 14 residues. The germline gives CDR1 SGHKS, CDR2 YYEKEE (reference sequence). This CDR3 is CASSTQGARTEAFF. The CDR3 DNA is TGTGCCAGCAGCACCCAGGGGGCGCGGACTGAAGCTTTCTTT.